A single count supports the clone carrying this TCR beta chain. Its specificity is not known. The sample originates from a study of T cell responses to AZD1222 COVID-19 vaccine. Study-wide findings and caveats: Among AZD1222 vaccinees, only six or seven were seropositive at baseline. Once two AZD1222 doses were given, Spike-specific TCR breadth and depth went up.

V gave up 6 bases and J gave up 0 bases, with 16 bases separating them. Per germline, CDR1 KGHSH and CDR2 LQKENI. This CDR3 has 16 residues. The table came from immunoSEQ multiplex PCR; TCRdb's copy has only in-frame clones and leaves some out. The sample lists hundreds of thousands of clones; about 93% were seen once. This sample comprised peripheral blood, obtained on day 0 of MenACWY control vaccination. The sequence was collected from an adult in good health. This chain joins TRBV18 and TRBJ2-3; D is perhaps TRBD2 (5 bases). The CDR3 spells CASSTMVRGSTDTQYF. CDR3 sequence (DNA): TGTGCCAGCTCCACCATGGTTCGCGGGAGCACAGATACGCAGTATTTT.